This T cell receptor (beta chain) was recorded in a study of shared clonotypes between healthy human individuals. Study-wide results and limits: In general, naive subsets displayed greater estimated richness than memory subsets did. Relative to clonotypes present in all four donors, those not shared had lower generation probabilities.

Germline-derived CDR1 and CDR2 are SGHNT and YYREEE (reference sequence). Trimming removed 3 bases from V and 4 bases from J, with 12 bases in between. The CDR3 is 14 residues long. Remarks on this clone: Its specificity is not known.

TCRdb keeps only in-frame clones here, not all; method: immunoSEQ multiplex PCR. Of approximately 2.5 million clones in the sample, around nine tenths were seen once. The source material was naive CD4+ T cells sorted from blood. Specified subset: CD45RA+ positively selected. This rearrangement joins TRBV5-4 to TRBJ2-3, with D perhaps matching TRBD2 (5 bases). This TCR was recovered from a man between 18 and 29 years old in good health. The CDR3 loop reads CASSSLTGADTQYF. For the CDR3, the DNA is TGTGCCAGCAGCTCCCTTACCGGGGCAGATACGCAGTATTTT.